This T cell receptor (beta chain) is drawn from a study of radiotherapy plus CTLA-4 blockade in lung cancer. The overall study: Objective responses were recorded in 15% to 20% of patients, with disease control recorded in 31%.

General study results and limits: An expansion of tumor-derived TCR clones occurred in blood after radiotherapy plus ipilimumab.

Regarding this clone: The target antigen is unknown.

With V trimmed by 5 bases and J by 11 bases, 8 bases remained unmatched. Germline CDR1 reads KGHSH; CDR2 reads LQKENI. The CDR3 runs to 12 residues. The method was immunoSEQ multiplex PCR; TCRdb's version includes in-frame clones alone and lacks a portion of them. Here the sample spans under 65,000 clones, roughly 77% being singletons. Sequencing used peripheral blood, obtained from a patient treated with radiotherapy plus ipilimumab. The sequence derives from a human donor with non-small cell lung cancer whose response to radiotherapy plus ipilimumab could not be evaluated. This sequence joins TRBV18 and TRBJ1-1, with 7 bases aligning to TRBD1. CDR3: CASSVQGRPAFF. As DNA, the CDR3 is TGTGCCAGCTCAGTACAGGGGCGGCCGGCTTTCTTT.